This TCR beta chain derives from a study of blood T cell repertoires in COVID-19. Study-wide context: The analysed material was cDNA or gDNA that came from T cells, B-cell-depleted T cells, or PBMCs.

TCRdb's table, derived via immunoSEQ multiplex PCR, lists solely in-frame clones and lacks some. The sample lists over 200,000 clones, about 87% occurring once. Ages ranged from about 18 to 90 years, with residence in some 25 US areas. Cohort assignment relied on participant-reported clinical history. Germline CDR1 and CDR2: SGHTA and FQGNSA. This CDR3 comprises 14 residues. The V gene end was trimmed by 5 bases and the J gene end by 13 bases; junction bases not matched to a gene: 16. The origin of this receptor is a woman aged 40 to 50 with acute COVID-19. Sequenced sample: PBMCs or T cells enriched from blood (not recorded which). The V call is TRBV7-2, the J call TRBJ2-5; the match to TRBD2 covers 7 bases. The CDR3 loop is CASSPLGGRAPRYF. The CDR3 bases are TGTGCCAGCAGCCCGCTTGGGGGGAGGGCCCCGAGGTACTTC.